This is a list of T cell receptor beta chains from one sample in a study of T cells in Graves' hyperthyroidism and ophthalmopathy. TCRdb itself ran the multiplex PCR reads through MiXCR, one entry per CDR3 protein. The sample has around 560,000 distinct CDR3 sequences; approximately 16% are singletons. Sequencing input: blood. All receptors come from a woman between 18 and 29 years old with Graves' hyperthyroidism. The CDR3 runs from the conserved cysteine through the conserved F or W. Fields, in order: J gene, V gene, clone size, D gene, CDR3 DNA, CDR3 protein. The D gene is left open where the match is weak. Clone sizes are given selectively: once, few, many, or a class where the clone is expanded.

TRBJ1-1 | TRBV6-2/TRBV6-3 | few | - | TGTGCCAGCAGTTACTCGGCATTGAACACTGAAGCTTTCTTT | CASSYSALNTEAFF
TRBJ2-6 | TRBV4-3 | few | - | TGCGCCAGCAGCCAAGATACGTGGCAATCCCCGACTCTTTTGGGCGCTGGGGCCAACGTCCTGACTTTC | CASSQDTWQSPTLLGAGANVLTF
TRBJ1-2 | TRBV2 | - | - | TGTGCCAGCAGTCCCCTCTGGACAGCCCTTAACTATGGCTACACCTTC | CASSPLWTALNYGYTF
TRBJ1-2 | TRBV2 | many | - | TGTGCCAGCAGTGTTGGGACAAGATCCAACTATGGCTACACCTTC | CASSVGTRSNYGYTF
TRBJ1-5 | TRBV12-5 | many | - | TGTGCTAGTGGTTTGGTACGTTCAGGGGTAGGACAGCCCCAGCATTTT | CASGLVRSGVGQPQHF
TRBJ2-5 | TRBV7-9 | few | TRBD2 | TGTGCCAGCGGGAGGGCGAGTGGCCAAGAGACCCAGTACTTC | CASGRASGQETQYF
TRBJ2-3 | TRBV9 | few | - | TGTGCCAGCAGCGGTTCCCCCGCGGGGAGCACAGATACGCAGTATTTT | CASSGSPAGSTDTQYF
TRBJ2-3 | TRBV24-1 | many | TRBD2 | TGTGCCACCAGTGATTTGACTGGGCGGGAGGGCCTCGCAGATACGCAGTATTTT | CATSDLTGREGLADTQYF
TRBJ2-7 | TRBV20-1 | many | TRBD2 | TGCAGTGCTAGAGTCCTGGGAGGGAACTACGAGCAGTACTTC | CSARVLGGNYEQYF
TRBJ1-1 | TRBV4-3 | - | - | TGCGCCAGCAGCCGCCGAACGGGACTGCTGAACACTGAAGCTTTCTTT | CASSRRTGLLNTEAFF
TRBJ1-2 | TRBV2 | many | TRBD1 | TGTGCCAGCAGTGAAGCAGCCCCGGGACAGATAGCTAACTATGGCTACACCTTC | CASSEAAPGQIANYGYTF
TRBJ2-7 | TRBV20-1 | many | - | TGCAGTGCTAGAGTCCTCCACGAGCAGTACTTC | CSARVLHEQYF
TRBJ1-1 | TRBV28 | few | - | TGTGCCAGCAGTTTAGCAACCGACTTCGAAGCTTTCTTT | CASSLATDFEAFF
TRBJ2-1 | TRBV11-2 | many | - | TGTGCCAGCAGCCCAGGGATCTCTGGGGGCGATGAGCAGTTCTTC | CASSPGISGGDEQFF
TRBJ2-1 | TRBV20-1 | few | TRBD2 | TGCAGCCTAACTAGCGGGGGGGGGGGGGGCGAGCAGTTCTTC | CSLTSGGGGGEQFF
TRBJ2-2 | TRBV28 | many | TRBD1 | TGTGCCAGCACCTCAGGGGTACAGGGGAGCGCCGGGGAGCTGTTTTTT | CASTSGVQGSAGELFF
TRBJ1-5 | TRBV29-1 | - | - | TGCAGCGTGGGGGCAGGGGGCAATCAGCCCCAGCATTTT | CSVGAGGNQPQHF
TRBJ2-2 | TRBV2 | few | TRBD2 | TGTGCCAGCAAAAGGACTAGCGGGAGGGCCTCCGCGGCCGGGGAGCTGTTTTTT | CASKRTSGRASAAGELFF
TRBJ2-3 | TRBV30 | - | - | TGTGCCTGGAGTGTACTGGCGGCAGTTACAGATACGCAGTATTTT | CAWSVLAAVTDTQYF
TRBJ2-1 | TRBV11-2 | - | TRBD2 | TGTGCCAGCAGCCCCCGGGGGGGGACTAGCGGGGAAAATGAGCAGTTCTTC | CASSPRGGTSGENEQFF
TRBJ2-5 | TRBV20-1 | many | - | TGCAGTGCCACCGACGAGGTGGCGGAGACCCAGTACTTC | CSATDEVAETQYF
TRBJ2-5 | TRBV7-9 | few | - | TGTGCCAGCAGCTTTCTTAGCGGCGGTGAGACCCAGTACTTC | CASSFLSGGETQYF
TRBJ1-5 | TRBV12-3/TRBV12-4 | many | - | TGTGCCAGCAGGGTGGACAGCAATCAGCCCCAGCATTTT | CASRVDSNQPQHF
TRBJ2-1 | TRBV7-2 | many | - | TGTGCCAGCAGCTTAGTAGGATCTACAGGGTTCGACAATGAGCAGTTCTTC | CASSLVGSTGFDNEQFF
TRBJ1-2 | TRBV11-2 | - | TRBD1 | TGTGCCAGCAGCTTCGGACAGGCTAGCACCTTC | CASSFGQASTF
TRBJ2-2 | TRBV12-3/TRBV12-4 | many | - | TGTGCCAGCAAGAATAACCTGGTGGCCGGGGAGCTGTTTTTT | CASKNNLVAGELFF
TRBJ2-5 | TRBV29-1 | few | - | TGCAGCGTTGAAAAGGGGGCGGGGGAGACCCAGTACTTC | CSVEKGAGETQYF
TRBJ2-3 | TRBV6-4 | - | - | TGTGCCAGCAGTTCAGGGGACCCCCGGAGCGATACGCAGTATTTT | CASSSGDPRSDTQYF
TRBJ1-2 | TRBV19 | - | - | TGTGCCAGTAGGGGGGGGTCGGGCTATGGCTACACCTTC | CASRGGSGYGYTF
TRBJ2-7 | TRBV7-8 | once | TRBD1 | TGTGCCAGCAGCCAACGATCCCATACCGGGACAGGGGGCCCCTACGAGCAGTACTTC | CASSQRSHTGTGGPYEQYF
TRBJ2-1 | TRBV14 | - | - | TGTGCCAGCAGCCAAGGTCTAGGGAGTATCGATGAGCAGTTCTTC | CASSQGLGSIDEQFF
TRBJ2-1 | TRBV12-3/TRBV12-4 | many | - | TGTGCCAGCAACTCTAGGATGGGACTGGCGTCGGGGTACAATGAGCAGTTCTTC | CASNSRMGLASGYNEQFF
TRBJ2-7 | TRBV5-1 | many | - | TGCGCCAGCAGCACCCCCCCCTACGAGCAGTACTTC | CASSTPPYEQYF
TRBJ1-5 | TRBV18 | - | - | TGTGCCAGCTCACGACAGCGCGACAATCAGCCCCAGCATTTT | CASSRQRDNQPQHF
TRBJ2-7 | TRBV7-9 | few | - | TGTGCCAGCAGCAAACAGGGAAGATTCGACGAGCAGTACTTC | CASSKQGRFDEQYF
TRBJ2-3 | TRBV19 | - | TRBD1 | TGTGCCAGTAGTGTGGGACAGGCACTAGATACGCAGTATTTT | CASSVGQALDTQYF
TRBJ1-3 | TRBV6-5 | few | - | TGTGCCAGCAGTTACTCTAGCTCGCCCGGCTCTGGAAACACCATATATTTT | CASSYSSSPGSGNTIYF
TRBJ2-5 | TRBV12-3/TRBV12-4 | many | TRBD1 | TGTGCCAGCAGTACCGCGACAGGGTTAGAGACCCAGTACTTC | CASSTATGLETQYF
TRBJ2-2 | TRBV11-2 | - | - | TGTGCCAGCAGCTTAGATCCTAGGGCCTCGGGCACCGGGGAGCTGTTTTTT | CASSLDPRASGTGELFF
TRBJ1-1 | TRBV20-1 | many | - | TGCAGTGCGGGGACGGGACATCGGGCCGAAGCTTTCTTT | CSAGTGHRAEAFF
TRBJ1-5 | TRBV2 | many | - | TGTGCCAGCAGTGAATCAGCTCAGCCCCAGCATTTT | CASSESAQPQHF
TRBJ2-2 | TRBV7-2 | few | - | TGTGCCAGCAGCTCCGCCCTACTCTTCACCGGGGAGCTGTTTTTT | CASSSALLFTGELFF
TRBJ2-5 | TRBV5-6 | many | TRBD1 | TGTGCCAGCAGCTTCGCACGCATGACAGGGTTGGGAGAGACCCAGTACTTC | CASSFARMTGLGETQYF
TRBJ2-3 | TRBV12-3/TRBV12-4 | many | - | TGTGCCAGCAGTGACCGACGGGCAGGCGGAGATACGCAGTATTTT | CASSDRRAGGDTQYF
TRBJ1-3 | TRBV2 | few | - | TGTGCCAGCAGTCCGCCAGGAAGAAAGGGGAACACCATATATTTT | CASSPPGRKGNTIYF
TRBJ2-1 | TRBV12-3/TRBV12-4 | - | TRBD1 | TGTGCCAGCAGTTCCCGGACAGGAGTCGTCTACAATGAGCAGTTCTTC | CASSSRTGVVYNEQFF
TRBJ2-3 | TRBV10-3 | many | - | TGTGCCATCAGTGACGTTGGGGGGTCAGATACGCAGTATTTT | CAISDVGGSDTQYF
TRBJ2-7 | TRBV9 | few | TRBD2 | TGTGCCAGCAGCGTAGGCGTAGCGGGAGGAACGAAGCAGTACTTC | CASSVGVAGGTKQYF
TRBJ1-4 | TRBV5-4 | - | TRBD1 | TGTGCCAGCAGCGTGGACAGGCGAGAACTGTTTTTT | CASSVDRRELFF
TRBJ2-1 | TRBV6-1 | many | TRBD2 | TGTGCCAGCAGTAGAGACGGCGGGAGAGTTCAAGAGCAGTTCTTC | CASSRDGGRVQEQFF
TRBJ1-1 | TRBV6-2/TRBV6-3 | few | TRBD1 | TGTGCCAGCACCAAAAGAGTGGTACAGGGGGCGGTTGAAGCTTTCTTT | CASTKRVVQGAVEAFF
TRBJ1-6 | TRBV11-2 | many | - | TGTGCCAGCAGCCCGTATAGGGGGAATTCACCCCTCCACTTT | CASSPYRGNSPLHF
TRBJ2-3 | TRBV6-9 | - | - | TGTGCCAGCAGTTACCCAATTGGAAACACAGATACGCAGTATTTT | CASSYPIGNTDTQYF
TRBJ2-1 | TRBV7-9 | - | TRBD2 | TGTGCCAGCAGATCGTTAGCGGGTAGCTCCTACAATGAGCAGTTCTTC | CASRSLAGSSYNEQFF